This T cell receptor (beta chain) was captured by sequencing in a study of a mutant IDH1 vaccine in newly diagnosed glioma. Study context: An approximately 62% male, approximately 38% female split and a mean age of around 41 years characterized treated patients.

Data came from immunoSEQ multiplex PCR; TCRdb stores just in-frame clones and leaves some out. This table has 45,000 to 55,000 clones, roughly 84% appearing once. About this clone itself: Its specificity is not known.

Described time point: week 35, safety follow-up. Each dose delivered 300 ug of mutant IDH1 20-mer peptide subcutaneously with imiquimod. The sequence was obtained from a man aged 40-55 years with glioma. The sample in question was PBMCs, obtained from a glioma patient whose treatment included an IDH1 peptide vaccine.

This CDR3 is CASRPTRGSYEQYF. As DNA, the CDR3 is TGTGCCAGCAGACCGACACGGGGATCCTACGAGCAGTACTTC. The V gene is TRBV6-6, the J gene TRBJ2-7; a possible D gene is TRBD2 (5 bases). V lost 6 bases and J lost 1, with 13 bases in between. The CDR3 has 14 amino acids. CDR1 and CDR2 (germline): MNHNY, SVGAGI (reference sequence).